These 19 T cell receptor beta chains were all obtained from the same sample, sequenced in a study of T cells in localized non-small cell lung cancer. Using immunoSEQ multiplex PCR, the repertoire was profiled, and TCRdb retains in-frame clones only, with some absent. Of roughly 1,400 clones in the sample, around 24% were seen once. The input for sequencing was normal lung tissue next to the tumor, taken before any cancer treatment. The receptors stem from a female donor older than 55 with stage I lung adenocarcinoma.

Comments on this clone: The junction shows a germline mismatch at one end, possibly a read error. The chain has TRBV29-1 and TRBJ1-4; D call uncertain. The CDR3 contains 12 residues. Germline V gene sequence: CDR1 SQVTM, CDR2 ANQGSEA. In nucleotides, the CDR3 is TGCAGCGTCCTTTCGGGGTCAACCCAAGCTCATTTT. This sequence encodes CSVLSGSTQAHF. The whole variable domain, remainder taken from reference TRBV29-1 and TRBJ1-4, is SAVISQKPSRDICQRGTSLTIQCQVDSQVTMMFWYRQQPGQSLTLIATANQGSEATYESGFVIDKFPISRPNLTFSTLTVSNMSPEDSSIYLCSVLSGSTQAHFGSGTQLSVL.

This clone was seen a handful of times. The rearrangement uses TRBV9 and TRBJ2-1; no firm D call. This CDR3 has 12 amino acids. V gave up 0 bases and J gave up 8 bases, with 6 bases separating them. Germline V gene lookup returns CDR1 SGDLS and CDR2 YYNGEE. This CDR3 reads CASSVGWDEQFF. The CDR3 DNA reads TGTGCCAGCAGCGTAGGATGGGATGAGCAGTTCTTC.

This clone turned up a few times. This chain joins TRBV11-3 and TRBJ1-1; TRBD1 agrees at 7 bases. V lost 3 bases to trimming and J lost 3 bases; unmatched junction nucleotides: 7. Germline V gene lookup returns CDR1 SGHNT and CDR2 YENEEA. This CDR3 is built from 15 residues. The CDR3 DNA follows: TGTGCCAGCAGCTTTCAGGGGGGGCGGTACACTGAAGCTTTCTTT. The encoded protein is CASSFQGGRYTEAFF.

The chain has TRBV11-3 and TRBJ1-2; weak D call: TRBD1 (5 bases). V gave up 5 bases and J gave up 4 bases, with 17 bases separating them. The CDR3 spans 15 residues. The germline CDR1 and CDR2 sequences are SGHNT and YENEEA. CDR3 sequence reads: CASSQGISGRYGYTF. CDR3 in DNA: TGTGCCAGCAGCCAGGGCATTTCAGGTCGCTATGGCTACACCTTC.

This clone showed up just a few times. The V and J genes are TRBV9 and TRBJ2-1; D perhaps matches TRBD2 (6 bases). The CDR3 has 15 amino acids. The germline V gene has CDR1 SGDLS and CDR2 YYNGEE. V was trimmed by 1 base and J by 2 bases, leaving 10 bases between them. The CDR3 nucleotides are TGTGCCAGCAGCGTAAACGGAGGGCCCTACAATGAGCAGTTCTTC. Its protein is CASSVNGGPYNEQFF.

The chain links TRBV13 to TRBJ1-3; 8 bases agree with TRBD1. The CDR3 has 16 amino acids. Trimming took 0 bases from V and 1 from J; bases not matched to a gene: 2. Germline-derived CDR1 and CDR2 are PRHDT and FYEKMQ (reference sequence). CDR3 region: CASSLGTGASGNTIYF. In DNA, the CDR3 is TGTGCCAGCAGCTTAGGGACAGGGGCTTCTGGAAACACCATATATTTT.

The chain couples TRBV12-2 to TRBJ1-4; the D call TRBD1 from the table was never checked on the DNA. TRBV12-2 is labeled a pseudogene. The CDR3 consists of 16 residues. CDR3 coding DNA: TGTGCCAGTGGTACACCCCCGGGACAGGGGGGTGAAAAACTGTTTTTT. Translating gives CASGTPPGQGGEKLFF.

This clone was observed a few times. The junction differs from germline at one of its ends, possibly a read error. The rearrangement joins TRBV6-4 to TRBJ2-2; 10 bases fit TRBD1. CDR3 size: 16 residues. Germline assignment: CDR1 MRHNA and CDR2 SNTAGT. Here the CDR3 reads CAISRQGAANTGELFF. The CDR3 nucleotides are TGTGCCATCAGTCGACAGGGGGCAGCGAACACCGGGGAGCTGTTTTTT.

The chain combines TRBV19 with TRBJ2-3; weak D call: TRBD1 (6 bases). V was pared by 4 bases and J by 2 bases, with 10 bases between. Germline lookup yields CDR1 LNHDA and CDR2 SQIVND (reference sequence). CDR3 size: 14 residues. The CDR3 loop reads CASSRQALTDTQYF. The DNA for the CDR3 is TGTGCCAGTAGTAGACAGGCGCTCACAGATACGCAGTATTTT.

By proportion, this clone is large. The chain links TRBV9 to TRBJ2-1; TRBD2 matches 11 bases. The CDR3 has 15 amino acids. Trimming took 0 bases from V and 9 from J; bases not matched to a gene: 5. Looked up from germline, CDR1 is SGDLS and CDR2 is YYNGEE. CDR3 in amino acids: CASSVDGTSGIEQFF. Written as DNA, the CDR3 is TGTGCCAGCAGCGTAGACGGGACTAGCGGCATTGAGCAGTTCTTC.

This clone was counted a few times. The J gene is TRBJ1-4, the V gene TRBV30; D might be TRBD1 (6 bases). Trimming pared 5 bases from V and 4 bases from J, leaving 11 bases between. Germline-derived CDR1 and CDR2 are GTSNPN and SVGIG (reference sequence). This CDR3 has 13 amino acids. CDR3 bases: TGTGCCTGGGACACAGGGTTTAATGAAAAACTGTTTTTT. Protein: CAWDTGFNEKLFF.

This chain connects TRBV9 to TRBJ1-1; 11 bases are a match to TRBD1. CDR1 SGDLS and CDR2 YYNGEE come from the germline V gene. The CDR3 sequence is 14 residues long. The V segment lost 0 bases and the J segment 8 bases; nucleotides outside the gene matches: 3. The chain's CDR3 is CASSVAGQGEEAFF. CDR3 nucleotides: TGTGCCAGCAGCGTAGCGGGACAGGGGGAGGAAGCTTTCTTT.

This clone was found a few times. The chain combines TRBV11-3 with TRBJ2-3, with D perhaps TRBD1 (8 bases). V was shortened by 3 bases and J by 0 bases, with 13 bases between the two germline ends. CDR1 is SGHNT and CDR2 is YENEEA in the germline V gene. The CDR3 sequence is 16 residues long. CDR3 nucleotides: TGTGCCAGCAGCTTTACAGGGGGAGGGAGCACAGATACGCAGTATTTT. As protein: CASSFTGGGSTDTQYF.

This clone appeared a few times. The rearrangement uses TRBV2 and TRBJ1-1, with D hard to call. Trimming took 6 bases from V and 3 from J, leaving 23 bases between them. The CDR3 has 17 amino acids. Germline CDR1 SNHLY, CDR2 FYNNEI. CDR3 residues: CASRTPSVLRGDTEAFF. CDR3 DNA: TGTGCCAGCAGAACACCGTCCGTACTTCGGGGAGACACTGAAGCTTTCTTT.

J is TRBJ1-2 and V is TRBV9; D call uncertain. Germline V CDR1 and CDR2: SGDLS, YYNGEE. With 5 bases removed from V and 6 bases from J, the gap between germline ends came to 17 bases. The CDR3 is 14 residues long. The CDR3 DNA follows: TGTGCCAGCAGTGGAGAGAGTAAGGGAAATGGCTACACCTTC. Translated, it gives CASSGESKGNGYTF.

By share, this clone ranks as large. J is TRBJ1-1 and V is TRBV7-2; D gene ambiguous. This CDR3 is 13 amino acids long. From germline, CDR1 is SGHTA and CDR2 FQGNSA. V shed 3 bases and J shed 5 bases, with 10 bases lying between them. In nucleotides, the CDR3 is TGTGCCAGCAGCTTTGGCAGAGGAACTGAAGCTTTCTTT. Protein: CASSFGRGTEAFF.

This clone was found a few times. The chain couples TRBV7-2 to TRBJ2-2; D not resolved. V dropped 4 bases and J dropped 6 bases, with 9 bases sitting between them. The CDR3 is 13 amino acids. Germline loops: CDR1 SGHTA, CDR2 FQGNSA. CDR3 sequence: CASSSSVPGELFF. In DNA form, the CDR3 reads TGTGCCAGCAGCTCGAGTGTACCCGGGGAGCTGTTTTTT.

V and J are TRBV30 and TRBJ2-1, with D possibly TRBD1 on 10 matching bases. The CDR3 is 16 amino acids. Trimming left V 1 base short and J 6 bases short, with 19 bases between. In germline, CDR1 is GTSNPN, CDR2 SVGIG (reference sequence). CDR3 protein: CAWSAAGGTGVNEQFF. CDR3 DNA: TGTGCCTGGAGTGCGGCGGGGGGGACAGGGGTCAATGAGCAGTTCTTC.

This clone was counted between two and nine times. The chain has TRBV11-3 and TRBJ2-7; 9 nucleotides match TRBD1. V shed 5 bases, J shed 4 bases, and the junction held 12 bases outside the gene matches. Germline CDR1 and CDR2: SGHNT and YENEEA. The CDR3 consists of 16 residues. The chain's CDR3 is CASSPPLQGANYEQYF. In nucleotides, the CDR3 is TGTGCCAGCAGCCCACCCCTACAGGGGGCAAATTACGAGCAGTACTTC.